The rows below give T cell receptor beta chains drawn from one sample of a study of CD8+ T cells in alopecia areata. Clones were sequenced by immunoSEQ multiplex PCR, and TCRdb holds only the in-frame ones, with some missing. This sample has 70,000 or so clones, with approximately 30% found just once. This specimen consisted of CD8+ T cells sorted from blood, obtained at week 4, from a patient treated with tofacitinib. These receptor sequences come from a human donor with alopecia areata. The CDR3 runs from the conserved cysteine through the conserved F or W. A D gene is named only where the DNA matches it firmly. Rows may omit the clone size; those that give it use once, few, many or a size class.

-	-	TRBV25-1	TRBJ1-1	CASSLDLNTEAFF	TGTGCCAGCAGCTTGGACTTAAACACTGAAGCTTTCTTT
-	-	TRBV6-5	TRBJ2-4	CASSRGAKNIQYF	TGTGCCAGCAGCCGGGGGGCCAAAAACATTCAGTACTTC
-	TRBD1	TRBV2	TRBJ1-5	CASREDRGRTYQPQHF	TGTGCCAGCAGGGAGGACAGGGGACGCACCTATCAGCCCCAGCATTTT
few	-	TRBV7-9	TRBJ2-5	CASSPPGTSQETQYF	TGTGCCAGCAGCCCGCCCGGGACGAGCCAAGAGACCCAGTACTTC
once	-	TRBV18	TRBJ2-3	CASSPGYADTQYF	TGTGCCAGCTCACCTGGGTATGCAGATACGCAGTATTTT
-	TRBD1	TRBV6-5	TRBJ2-7	CASSYMTGDYEQYF	TGTGCCAGCAGTTACATGACAGGGGACTACGAGCAGTACTTC
few	-	TRBV9	TRBJ2-7	CASSQGVEQYF	TGTGCCAGCAGCCAGGGCGTCGAGCAGTACTTC
few	-	TRBV7-6	TRBJ2-7	CASSPEGSSSYEQYF	TGTGCCAGCAGCCCGGAGGGCAGTAGCTCCTACGAGCAGTACTTC
-	-	TRBV4-3	TRBJ2-1	CASSPHPGSLFYFF	TGCGCCAGCAGCCCTCACCCGGGTTCCCTGTTCTACTTCTTC
-	TRBD1	TRBV23-1	TRBJ2-7	CASSQGQGTEQYF	TGCGCCAGCAGTCAAGGACAGGGGACCGAGCAGTACTTC